This is a list of T cell receptor beta chains from one sample in a study of blood T cell repertoires in COVID-19. Here immunoSEQ multiplex PCR was the method, and the copy in TCRdb shows in-frame clones only, minus some. The sample holds about 180,000 clones, approximately 89% seen once. Sequences were obtained from PBMCs or T cells enriched from blood (not recorded which). Every receptor here comes from a woman between 35 and 50 years old with acute COVID-19. The CDR3 runs from the conserved cysteine through the conserved F or W. A D gene is named only where the DNA matches it firmly. Size tells how often a clone was seen (once, few, many) or the class of an expanded clone, and some rows leave it out.

TRBD1	TRBV5-1	NA	15	TRBJ2-1	TGCGCCAGCAGCTCAACCGGGACAGGGGTCAATGAGCAGTTCTTC	CASSSTGTGVNEQFF
NA	TRBV4-3	NA	14	TRBJ2-7	TGCGCCAGCAGCCAAGATCACCAGGGTTACGAGCAGTACTTC	CASSQDHQGYEQYF
TRBD1	TRBV5-1	NA	14	TRBJ1-4	TGCGCCAGCAGCGACGGACAGGGGAAGGAAAAACTGTTTTTT	CASSDGQGKEKLFF
TRBD1	TRBV10-2	NA	14	TRBJ2-5	TGCGCCAGCAGTGAGCCGACAGGGAGAGAGACCCAGTACTTC	CASSEPTGRETQYF
NA	TRBV9	NA	16	TRBJ2-1	TGTGCCAGCAGCGGCGGTAGCGGCCCATCCTACAATGAGCAGTTCTTC	CASSGGSGPSYNEQFF
NA	TRBV28	NA	12	TRBJ1-2	TGTGCCAGCAGTAAGACAGGTTCTGGCTACACCTTC	CASSKTGSGYTF
TRBD2	TRBV5-1	few	17	TRBJ2-1	TGCGCCAGCAGCCCCCCGCAAGCGGGAGTTGCCTACAATGAGCAGTTCTTC	CASSPPQAGVAYNEQFF
TRBD2	TRBV11-2	NA	16	TRBJ2-5	TGTGCCAGCAGCCTAAGCGTAGCGGGGGGGCAGGAGACCCAGTACTTC	CASSLSVAGGQETQYF
TRBD2	TRBV28	NA	16	TRBJ2-5	TGTGCCAGCAGTTCTAACCCTAGCGGGAGGGGGGAGACCCAGTACTTC	CASSSNPSGRGETQYF
NA	TRBV3-1/TRBV3-2	once	12	TRBJ1-2	TGTGCCAGCAGCCGCCAGGACTATGGCTACACCTTC	CASSRQDYGYTF
TRBD2	TRBV19	NA	15	TRBJ2-3	TGTGCCAGTGCAACCGGGACTACCAGCACAGATACGCAGTATTTT	CASATGTTSTDTQYF
TRBD2	TRBV5-1	NA	15	TRBJ2-5	TGCGCCAGCAGCGCCGGGACTAGCGGGAGTGGGACCCAGTACTTC	CASSAGTSGSGTQYF
TRBD1	TRBV30	NA	13	TRBJ2-7	TGTGCCTGGAGTAACAGGGGGCCCTACGAGCAGTACTTC	CAWSNRGPYEQYF
NA	TRBV2	NA	14	TRBJ2-7	TGTGCCAGCAGAGCGGGACAGGACAGGGCCGAGCAGTACTTC	CASRAGQDRAEQYF
NA	TRBV4-1	NA	14	TRBJ2-1	TGCGCCAGCAGCCAAGCAAGCTGGTACAATGAGCAGTTCTTC	CASSQASWYNEQFF
NA	TRBV28	once	13	TRBJ1-1	TGTGCCAGCTGGGACTTTAGGGGTACTGAAGCTTTCTTT	CASWDFRGTEAFF
NA	TRBV30	NA	15	TRBJ1-2	TGTGCCTGGGAGGGGCAGGGGTCATTGGCCTATGGCTACACCTTC	CAWEGQGSLAYGYTF
TRBD1	TRBV12-5	NA	16	TRBJ1-1	TGTGCTAGTGGTTTGGTACTTGCGGACAGGGGGACTGAAGCTTTCTTT	CASGLVLADRGTEAFF
NA	TRBV30	NA	15	TRBJ1-6	TGTGCCTGGAATAAGGTCGACGGAGGTGGTTCACCCCTCCACTTT	CAWNKVDGGGSPLHF
NA	TRBV9	once	14	TRBJ1-1	TGTGCCAGCAGCGCAGGGGTAATGAACACTGAAGCTTTCTTT	CASSAGVMNTEAFF
NA	TRBV5-1	NA	14	TRBJ1-1	TGCGCCAGCAGCGCGTTGGAGGGAAACACTGAAGCTTTCTTT	CASSALEGNTEAFF
TRBD1	TRBV19	NA	13	TRBJ1-1	TGTGCCAGTGAGGACAGGGGGAACACTGAAGCTTTCTTT	CASEDRGNTEAFF
NA	TRBV20-1	NA	14	TRBJ1-5	TGCAGTGCTAGTCTCGGGTATAGCAATCAGCCCCAGCATTTT	CSASLGYSNQPQHF
NA	TRBV5-6	NA	15	TRBJ1-4	TGTGCCAGCAGCTTGGAGTCGGCGGGGGTTGAAAAACTGTTTTTT	CASSLESAGVEKLFF
NA	TRBV20-1	NA	10	TRBJ2-1	TGCAGTGCTAGCAGCGCCGGAGAGTTCTTC	CSASSAGEFF
TRBD1	TRBV5-5	NA	14	TRBJ2-5	TGTGCCAGCAGCTTCGGACAGGGTAGAGAGACCCAGTACTTC	CASSFGQGRETQYF
NA	TRBV7-2	once	13	TRBJ2-1	TGTGCCAGCAGCTTCCAGGGGTACAATGAGCAGTTCTTC	CASSFQGYNEQFF
NA	TRBV28	NA	15	TRBJ1-1	TGTGCCAGCAGTTTAACCGGACTCATGAACACTGAAGCTTTCTTT	CASSLTGLMNTEAFF
NA	TRBV28	NA	15	TRBJ1-3	TGTGCCAGCAGTTTACAGCCAGGGGCTGGAAACACCATATATTTT	CASSLQPGAGNTIYF
NA	TRBV5-5	few	15	TRBJ2-5	TGTGCCAGCACCTTAGGGGTGGGAAACCAAGAGACCCAGTACTTC	CASTLGVGNQETQYF
NA	TRBV4-2	NA	14	TRBJ2-5	TGTGCCAGCAGCAAGCAGGGAGGCGGAGAGACCCAGTACTTC	CASSKQGGGETQYF
TRBD1	TRBV18	NA	17	TRBJ2-7	TGTGCCAGCTCACGACAGGGGGGACCGGGACTGCTCTACGAGCAGTACTTC	CASSRQGGPGLLYEQYF
NA	TRBV28	NA	11	TRBJ1-2	TGTGCCAGCGGGCCCCTCCATGGCTACACCTTC	CASGPLHGYTF
NA	TRBV2	NA	14	TRBJ2-1	TGTGCCAGCAGTGAAGAGGGGGGGCCGAATGAGCAGTTCTTC	CASSEEGGPNEQFF
TRBD2	TRBV18	NA	16	TRBJ2-3	TGTGCCAGCTCACCCCCTAACGGGGGGATCACAGATACGCAGTATTTT	CASSPPNGGITDTQYF
NA	TRBV20-1	NA	11	TRBJ1-2	TGCAGTGCTAGAGATCTTCGTGGCTACACCTTC	CSARDLRGYTF
NA	TRBV30	NA	13	TRBJ2-5	TGTGCCTGGAAACAGCGGCTAGGAGAGACCCAGTACTTC	CAWKQRLGETQYF
NA	TRBV3-1/TRBV3-2	once	14	TRBJ1-6	TGTGCCAGCAGCCAAGATAGACGGGATTCACCCCTCCACTTT	CASSQDRRDSPLHF
NA	TRBV5-1	few	13	TRBJ1-1	TGCGCCAGCAGCCGTGACTCCTACACTGAAGCTTTCTTT	CASSRDSYTEAFF
NA	TRBV5-6	NA	14	TRBJ2-5	TGTGCCAGCAGCCCCACGTATAGCAAAGAGACCCAGTACTTC	CASSPTYSKETQYF
TRBD1	TRBV2	NA	14	TRBJ1-5	TGTGCCAGCAGTGGCACAGGGGAGGTGCATAGCCAGCATTTT	CASSGTGEVHSQHF
NA	TRBV7-2	NA	15	TRBJ1-5	TGTGCCAGCAGCTTAACGTCTGTAGGGAGTCAGCCCCAGCATTTT	CASSLTSVGSQPQHF
NA	TRBV18	once	14	TRBJ2-5	TGTGCCAGCTCACCGAACAGGGTAGGAGAGACCCAGTACTTC	CASSPNRVGETQYF
TRBD1	TRBV7-9	NA	15	TRBJ1-1	TGTGCCAGCAGCGGCGAGCGGGACAGGGGCACTGAAGCTTTCTTT	CASSGERDRGTEAFF
TRBD1	TRBV29-1	NA	15	TRBJ1-2	TGCAGCGCCCCATTGGGACAGGGGGCCTCCTATGGCTACACCTTC	CSAPLGQGASYGYTF
TRBD2	TRBV27	NA	16	TRBJ2-5	TGTGCCAGCAGTTTAACTAGCGGGGGACTCGGGGAGACCCAGTACTTC	CASSLTSGGLGETQYF
TRBD1	TRBV28	few	14	TRBJ2-1	TGTGCCAGCAGGCTTGGGACAGATAACAATGAGCAGTTCTTC	CASRLGTDNNEQFF
NA	TRBV9	NA	13	TRBJ2-3	TGTGCCAGCAGCGCACAGACAACAGATACGCAGTATTTT	CASSAQTTDTQYF